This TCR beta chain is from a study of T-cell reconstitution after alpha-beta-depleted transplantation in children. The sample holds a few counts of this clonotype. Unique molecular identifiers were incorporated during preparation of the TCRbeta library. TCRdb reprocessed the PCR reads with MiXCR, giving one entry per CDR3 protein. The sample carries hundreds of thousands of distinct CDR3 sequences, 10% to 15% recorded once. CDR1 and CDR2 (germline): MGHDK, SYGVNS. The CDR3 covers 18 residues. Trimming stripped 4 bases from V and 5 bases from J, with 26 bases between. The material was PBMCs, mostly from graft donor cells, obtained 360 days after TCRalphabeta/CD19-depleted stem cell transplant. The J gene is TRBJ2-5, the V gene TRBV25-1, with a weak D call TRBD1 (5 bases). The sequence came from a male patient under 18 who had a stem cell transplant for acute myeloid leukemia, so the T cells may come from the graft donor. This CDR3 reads CASSGRIRDRDEWETQYF. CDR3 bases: TGTGCCAGCAGTGGTCGTATCAGGGATCGAGATGAGTGGGAGACCCAGTACTTC.